Each of the 13 T cell receptor beta chains below was sequenced from the same sample in a study of cytomegalovirus exposure and HLA in healthy donors. The PCR used 60 Vbeta and 13 Jbeta primers. Data came from immunoSEQ multiplex PCR; TCRdb stores just in-frame clones and leaves some out. This table has around 92,000 clones, around 80% appearing once. Material for sequencing was PBMCs. These receptors originate from a man aged 55-75 years in good health and CMV-seropositive.

The chain joins TRBV6-5 to TRBJ1-1; D remains unclear. The germline V gene has CDR1 MNHEY and CDR2 SVGAGI. This CDR3 spans 13 amino acids. V was clipped by 5 bases and J by 2 bases, with 9 bases between them. The CDR3 DNA reads TGTGCCAGCAGTGTGCAGGAAAACACTGAAGCTTTCTTT. Translated, it gives CASSVQENTEAFF.

The chain couples TRBV6-1 to TRBJ2-3, with 8 bases identical to TRBD2. The J segment lost 1 base and the V segment lost 10 bases, leaving 7 bases of the junction unmatched. This CDR3 has 14 amino acids. CDR1 and CDR2 from the germline V gene are MNHNS and SASEGT. CDR3 sequence (DNA): TGTGCCACCCTCGGGGGGGCGGGCACAGATACGCAGTATTTT. Amino acids: CATLGGAGTDTQYF.

The chain uses TRBV9 and TRBJ2-7, with TRBD2 matching over 7 bases. With 4 bases clipped from V and 5 bases from J, the junction kept 9 bases outside the gene matches. Germline CDR1 SGDLS, CDR2 YYNGEE. This CDR3 comprises 14 residues. CDR3 nucleotide sequence: TGTGCCAGCAGCCCTCGGGACTACCCTCACGAGCAGTACTTC. It is translated as CASSPRDYPHEQYF. Supplemented by reference TRBV9 and TRBJ2-7, the full variable domain reads DSGVTQTPKHLITATGQRVTLRCSPRSGDLSVYWYQQSLDQGLQFLIQYYNGEERAKGNILERFSAQQFPDLHSELNLSSLELGDSALYFCASSPRDYPHEQYFGPGTRLTVT.

This rearrangement joins TRBV7-9 to TRBJ2-1, with 9 bases that match TRBD1. V dropped 5 bases and J dropped 2; count of bases not matched to a gene: 1. This CDR3 has 14 amino acids. Per germline, CDR1 SEHNR and CDR2 FQNEAQ (reference sequence). The DNA of the CDR3 is TGTGCCAGCAGCCGGACAGGGGCCTACAATGAGCAGTTCTTC. Its translation is CASSRTGAYNEQFF.

The chain joins TRBV7-9 to TRBJ1-2, with 10 bases fitting TRBD1. The V segment lost 6 bases and the J segment 10 bases; nucleotides outside the gene matches: 5. Germline CDR1 is SEHNR and CDR2 is FQNEAQ (reference sequence). There are 12 residues in the CDR3. The CDR3 here is CASRSGTGAYTF. In DNA, the CDR3 is TGTGCCAGCAGGTCCGGGACAGGGGCCTACACCTTC.

This chain uses TRBV6-6 with TRBJ2-1, with D unclear. Per germline, CDR1 MNHNY and CDR2 SVGAGI (reference sequence). Trimming pared 2 bases from V and 3 bases from J, leaving 8 bases between. The CDR3 totals 14 residues. CDR3 DNA: TGTGCCAGCAGTTACGTAGACAACTACAATGAGCAGTTCTTC. As protein: CASSYVDNYNEQFF.

The chain links TRBV19 to TRBJ2-5; TRBD1 agrees at 12 bases. CDR1 is LNHDA, CDR2 SQIVND, per germline (reference sequence). Trimming took 2 bases from V and 9 from J; bases not matched to a gene: 10. The length of the CDR3 is 16 residues. CDR3 protein: CASSIISLGQGAPQYF. The CDR3 coding sequence is TGTGCCAGTAGTATAATTTCATTGGGACAGGGGGCGCCCCAGTACTTC. Full variable domain (missing parts from reference TRBV19 and TRBJ2-5): DGGITQSPKYLFRKEGQNVTLSCEQNLNHDAMYWYRQDPGQGLRLIYYSQIVNDFQKGDIAEGYSVSREKKESFPLTVTSAQKNPTAFYLCASSIISLGQGAPQYFGPGTRLLVL.

The chain has TRBV5-4 and TRBJ1-5; 10 bases align to TRBD1. From germline, CDR1 is SGHNT and CDR2 YYREEE (reference sequence). After removal of 5 bases from V and 6 bases from J, the junction contained 5 bases not matched to a gene. This CDR3 has 14 amino acids. DNA for the CDR3: TGTGCCAGCAGTCGACAGGGGGCCGGTCAGCCCCAGCATTTT. Amino acid sequence: CASSRQGAGQPQHF.

The chain has TRBV29-1 and TRBJ1-1; no firm D call. V lost 5 bases, J lost 5 bases, and 12 bases lay in between. Germline values: CDR1 SQVTM, CDR2 ANQGSEA. There are 12 residues in the CDR3. CDR3 sequence reads: CSVKRERTEAFF. CDR3 nucleotide sequence: TGCAGCGTTAAAAGGGAGAGGACTGAAGCTTTCTTT. Variable domain in full (rest from reference TRBV29-1 and TRBJ1-1): SAVISQKPSRDICQRGTSLTIQCQVDSQVTMMFWYRQQPGQSLTLIATANQGSEATYESGFVIDKFPISRPNLTFSTLTVSNMSPEDSSIYLCSVKRERTEAFFGQGTRLTVV.

The rearrangement joins TRBV7-3 to TRBJ2-7, with D unclear. The CDR3 totals 13 residues. V lost 2 bases to trimming and J lost 2 bases, with 7 bases between them. Germline lookup yields CDR1 SGHTA and CDR2 FQGTGA. This chain's CDR3 is CASSLVHTYEQYF. The CDR3 nucleotides are TGTGCCAGCAGCTTAGTACATACCTACGAGCAGTACTTC. The complete variable domain, with remaining parts taken from reference TRBV7-3 and TRBJ2-7, reads GAGVSQTPSNKVTEKGKYVELRCDPISGHTALYWYRQSLGQGPEFLIYFQGTGAADDSGLPNDRFFAVRPEGSVSTLKIQRTERGDSAVYLCASSLVHTYEQYFGPGTRLTVT.

The chain recombines TRBV6-6 with TRBJ2-5, with 7 bases matching TRBD1. The length of the CDR3 is 13 residues. Germline assignment: CDR1 MNHNY and CDR2 SVGAGI (reference sequence). J lost 4 bases, V lost 6 bases, and 5 bases had no gene match. The CDR3 DNA sequence: TGTGCCAGCAGCCTGGGACAGAGAGAGACCCAGTACTTC. Translation gives CASSLGQRETQYF.

The rearrangement links TRBV10-3 to TRBJ1-1; a possible D gene is TRBD1 (5 bases). This CDR3 has 13 amino acids. Germline CDR1 reads ENHRY; CDR2 reads SYGVKD. Trimming took off 10 bases at V and 5 bases at J, with 17 bases between the two ends. The CDR3 nucleotides are TGTGCCACCCTTGGGGGGGTTGGTACTGAAGCTTTCTTT. This encodes CATLGGVGTEAFF.

This sequence joins TRBV2 and TRBJ2-1; the D gene is possibly TRBD2 (7 bases). The CDR3 is 13 residues long. Germline loops: CDR1 SNHLY, CDR2 FYNNEI. Trimming pared 7 bases from V and 5 bases from J, leaving 12 bases between. The CDR3 DNA is TGTGCCAGCATCAGGGGACTAAACAATGAGCAGTTCTTC. It translates to CASIRGLNNEQFF.